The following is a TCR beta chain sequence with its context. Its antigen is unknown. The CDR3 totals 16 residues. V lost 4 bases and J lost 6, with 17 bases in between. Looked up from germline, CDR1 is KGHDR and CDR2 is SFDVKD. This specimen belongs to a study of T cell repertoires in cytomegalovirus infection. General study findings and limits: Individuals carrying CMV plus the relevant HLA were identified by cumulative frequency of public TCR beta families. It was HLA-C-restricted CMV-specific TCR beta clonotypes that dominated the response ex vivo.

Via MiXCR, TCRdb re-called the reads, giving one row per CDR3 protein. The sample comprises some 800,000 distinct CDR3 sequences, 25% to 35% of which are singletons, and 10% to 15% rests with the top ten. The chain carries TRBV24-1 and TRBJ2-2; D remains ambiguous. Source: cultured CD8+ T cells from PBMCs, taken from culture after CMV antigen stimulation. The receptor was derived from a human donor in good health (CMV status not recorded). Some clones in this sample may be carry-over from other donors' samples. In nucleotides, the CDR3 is TGTGCCACCAGTGAATCCCGGCCGGAGCCCGCCGGGGAGCTGTTTTTT. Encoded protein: CATSESRPEPAGELFF.